One and the same sample provided the 28 T cell receptor beta chains below, sequenced in a study of regulatory T cells in long-lasting Graves disease. Arm-PCR of CDR3 regions and iRepertoire HTBI primers were used to build TCR beta libraries. TCRdb passed the multiplex PCR reads through MiXCR, listing each CDR3 protein once. The sample contains 400,000 to 550,000 distinct CDR3 sequences, about 15% of which appear only once. Time point described: newly diagnosed GD, antithyroid drugs for less than 3 months. After RNA was extracted from PBMCs, the TCR library was made from it. This same sample was also part of a study on T cells in Graves' hyperthyroidism and ophthalmopathy.

The material was peripheral blood mononuclear cells (PBMCs), obtained at new diagnosis, from a patient treated with antithyroid drugs. These receptors were taken from a woman aged 18-35 years with Graves disease.

This chain joins TRBV19 and TRBJ2-3; D perhaps matches TRBD1 (6 bases). The CDR3 spans 14 residues. Germline CDR1 reads LNHDA; CDR2 reads SQIVND (reference sequence). Trimming cost V 5 bases and J 6 bases, with 15 bases left between them. The CDR3 coding sequence is TGTGCCAGTAGTTGGGGGCCAGGGATTGATACGCAGTATTTT. Its protein product is CASSWGPGIDTQYF.

In its sample, this clonotype was seen a few times. This may be a read error: a much more frequent sequence differs by one nucleotide. The rearrangement links TRBV18 to TRBJ2-7, with 7 bases matching TRBD2. The junction had 8 bases not matched to a gene; V was cut back by 7 bases and J by 2 bases. CDR3 length: 14 residues. Germline V gene sequence: CDR1 KGHSH, CDR2 LQKENI. The CDR3 loop reads CASLPKGGTYEQYF. Here the CDR3 DNA reads TGTGCCAGCTTACCCAAGGGAGGGACCTACGAGCAGTACTTC.

This clonotype was recorded at least ten times. CDR3 region: CASSGTPSYEQYF. In DNA form, the CDR3 reads TGTGCCAGCAGCGGGACGCCGTCCTACGAGCAGTACTTC. V usage is TRBV2 and J usage is TRBJ2-7; perhaps D is TRBD1 or TRBD2 (5 bases each). The CDR3 spans 13 residues. V lost 6 bases and J lost 1, with 10 bases in between. CDR1 SNHLY and CDR2 FYNNEI come from the germline V gene.

In this sample, this clonotype turned up a few times. A much larger clonotype is one base distant, so this may be a read error. The chain employs TRBV7-9 and TRBJ2-3; possibly TRBD1 for D (6 bases). V was cut by 6 bases and J by 2 bases, with 15 bases left in between. Germline CDR1 SEHNR, CDR2 FQNEAQ (reference sequence). The CDR3 totals 15 residues. The chain's CDR3 is CASSSEGTPTDTQYF. The CDR3 DNA reads TGTGCCAGCAGTTCAGAGGGGACACCCACAGATACGCAGTATTTT.

The rearrangement joins TRBV3-1 to TRBJ1-3; no clear D gene. The CDR3 loop spans 16 amino acids. Trimming left V 0 bases short and J 0 bases short, with 9 bases between. Germline V CDR1 and CDR2: LGHDT, YNNKEL (reference sequence). In DNA form, the CDR3 reads TGTGCCAGCAGCCAAGATAGGAGGACCTCTGGAAACACCATATATTTT. Protein product: CASSQDRRTSGNTIYF.

Worth noting for this clonotype: This sequence may be a read error, since a much larger clone differs from it by one base. V usage is TRBV11-2 and J usage is TRBJ2-1; no definite D call. There are 14 residues in the CDR3. CDR1 is SGHAT and CDR2 is FQNNGV in the germline V gene. The CDR3 protein is CASSLGPANNGQFF. The CDR3 coding sequence is TGTGCCAGCAGCTTAGGGCCCGCAAACAATGGGCAGTTCTTC.

This clonotype was picked up many times. This sequence joins TRBV7-9 and TRBJ1-6, with a possible D match to TRBD1 (5 bases). This CDR3 spans 13 amino acids. Germline CDR1 is SEHNR and CDR2 is FQNEAQ (reference sequence). Trimming stripped 1 base from V and 7 bases from J, with 5 bases between. This CDR3 reads CASSLEGNSPLHF. CDR3 DNA sequence: TGTGCCAGCAGCTTAGAGGGGAATTCACCCCTCCACTTT.

The table lists this clonotype with many counts. This chain links TRBV12-3 or TRBV12-4 with TRBJ2-3, with 13 bases aligning to TRBD2. The CDR3 spans 16 residues. Unmatched junction bases numbered 7, after V lost 6 bases and J lost 4 bases. This CDR3 reads CASSPGLAGPADTQYF. Written as DNA, the CDR3 is TGTGCCAGCAGCCCGGGACTAGCGGGACCGGCAGATACGCAGTATTTT.

This clonotype was seen at least ten times. At one end the junction does not follow the germline gene, possibly because of a read error. The chain joins TRBV7-7 to TRBJ2-5; D might be TRBD1 (5 bases). Germline CDR1 reads SSHAT; CDR2 reads FNYEAQ (reference sequence). This CDR3 is 14 amino acids long. This chain's CDR3 is CASSSPGIQETQYF. The CDR3 bases are TGTGCTAGCAGCTCCCCAGGGATACAAGAGACCCAGTACTTC.

This clonotype was observed a few times. The J gene is TRBJ2-3, the V gene TRBV5-1; possibly TRBD1 for D (5 bases). This CDR3 spans 14 amino acids. CDR1 and CDR2 from the germline V gene are SGHRS and YFSETQ. The ends were cut back, 0 bases at V and 8 bases at J, with 13 bases in the middle. Here the CDR3 reads CASSLEVGQGTQYF. The CDR3 DNA reads as TGCGCCAGCAGCTTGGAGGTGGGGCAGGGTACGCAGTATTTT.

This clonotype was detected many times. The gene calls are TRBV12-3 or TRBV12-4 and TRBJ2-7; 7 bases line up with TRBD2. This CDR3 contains 15 residues. V was pared by 3 bases and J by 6 bases, with 11 bases of the junction left unmatched. The CDR3 bases are TGTGCCAGCAGTTTCTTCTTGGCGGGAGCGCTCGAGCAGTACTTC. As protein: CASSFFLAGALEQYF.

This clonotype has at least ten counts. V and J are TRBV7-9 and TRBJ2-1, with TRBD1 matching over 9 bases. Trimming removed 5 bases from V and 11 bases from J; junction bases left unmatched: 13. The CDR3 length is 15 residues. Germline V lookup: CDR1 SEHNR, CDR2 FQNEAQ (reference sequence). The CDR3 DNA reads TGTGCCAGCAGCCTGGTACAGGGGGCAAACCCTAAGCAGTTCTTC. It encodes CASSLVQGANPKQFF.

This clonotype was found a few times. The chain recombines TRBV5-1 with TRBJ1-1, with 11 bases that match TRBD1. CDR1 and CDR2 (germline): SGHRS, YFSETQ. The CDR3 runs 18 residues. The ends lost 4 bases at V and 3 bases at J; junction bases unmatched: 14. CDR3: CASSPFFGQGARDTEAFF. CDR3 bases: TGCGCCAGCAGCCCGTTTTTTGGACAGGGGGCTCGGGACACTGAAGCTTTCTTT.

Concerning this clonotype itself: This sequence may be a read error, since a much larger clone differs from it by one base. This sequence joins TRBV28 and TRBJ2-1, with D hard to call. Trimming took 3 bases from V and 10 from J, leaving 13 bases between them. Germline V gives CDR1 MDHEN, CDR2 SYDVKM. This CDR3 is built from 13 residues. The CDR3 region is CASSLLKIGEQFF. DNA of the CDR3: TGTGCCAGCAGTTTGCTTAAAATAGGCGAGCAGTTCTTC.

The sample holds a few counts of this clonotype. The chain has TRBV30 and TRBJ1-5, with D uncertain. There are 13 residues in the CDR3. The germline gives CDR1 GTSNPN, CDR2 SVGIG (reference sequence). Trimming cost V 0 bases and J 1 base, with 4 bases left between them. The CDR3 protein is CAWSVDSNQPQHF. In DNA, the CDR3 is TGTGCCTGGAGTGTGGACAGCAATCAGCCCCAGCATTTT. Together with reference TRBV30 and TRBJ1-5, the CDR3 gives the full variable domain: SQTIHQWPATLVQPVGSPLSLECTVEGTSNPNLYWYRQAAGRGLQLLFYSVGIGQISSEVPQNLSASRPQDRQFILSSKKLLLSDSGFYLCAWSVDSNQPQHFGDGTRLSIL.

This clonotype was seen only a few times. The chain recombines TRBV27 with TRBJ1-1, with D possibly being TRBD1 (6 bases). Germline CDR1 and CDR2: MNHEY and SMNVEV (reference sequence). CDR3 length equals 13 residues. Deletions cut 4 bases from V and 4 bases from J, with 10 bases between. CDR3 bases: TGTGCCAGCAGTTACAGGGATGGCACTGAAGCTTTCTTT. Protein: CASSYRDGTEAFF.

This clonotype was observed many times. The rearrangement joins TRBV9 to TRBJ1-1; the D is unclear. Trimming stripped 0 bases from V and 1 base from J, with 7 bases between. This CDR3 is built from 14 residues. Germline loops: CDR1 SGDLS, CDR2 YYNGEE. In nucleotides, the CDR3 is TGTGCCAGCAGCGTAGCTCACGGGAACACTGAAGCTTTCTTT. Encoded protein: CASSVAHGNTEAFF.

This clonotype came up a few times. J is TRBJ2-5 and V is TRBV5-1; 11 nucleotides align to TRBD2. In germline, CDR1 is SGHRS, CDR2 YFSETQ. After removal of 4 bases from V and 3 bases from J, the junction contained 2 bases not matched to a gene. CDR3 length: 14 amino acids. The CDR3 reads CASSMTSGKETQYF. CDR3 DNA: TGCGCCAGCAGCATGACTAGCGGGAAAGAGACCCAGTACTTC.

This clonotype has a count of ten or more. The chain couples TRBV12-3 or TRBV12-4 to TRBJ1-1; no clear D gene. V was pared by 6 bases and J by 3 bases, with 11 bases between. The CDR3 extends over 13 amino acids. In DNA, the CDR3 is TGTGCCAGCAGAAATAAAGGACACACTGAAGCTTTCTTT. It translates to CASRNKGHTEAFF.

This chain uses TRBV7-2 with TRBJ2-5, with D perhaps being TRBD1 or TRBD2 (6 bases each). CDR3 size: 15 residues. Germline V gives CDR1 SGHTA, CDR2 FQGNSA. Trimming cost V 7 bases and J 4 bases, with 19 bases left between them. CDR3 coding DNA: TGTGCCAGCACCCAAGGGGGGCAGGGCCTAGAGACCCAGTACTTC. The encoded protein is CASTQGGQGLETQYF.

The rearrangement uses TRBV7-8 and TRBJ2-5; TRBD1 aligns across 9 bases. There are 14 residues in the CDR3. The J segment lost 2 bases and the V segment lost 4 bases, leaving 2 bases of the junction unmatched. CDR1 is SGHVS and CDR2 is FQNEAQ in the germline V gene. Here the CDR3 reads CASSYDRGQETQYF. CDR3 bases: TGTGCCAGCAGCTACGACAGGGGGCAAGAGACCCAGTACTTC.

This clonotype has a count of ten or more. The chain has TRBV2 and TRBJ2-1; D is unresolved. Per germline, CDR1 SNHLY and CDR2 FYNNEI. The CDR3 is 15 residues long. The V end was cut by 3 bases, the J end by 0 bases, with 9 bases between. The CDR3 DNA is TGTGCCAGCAGTGACCAGTCGAGCTCCTACAATGAGCAGTTCTTC. Translating it yields CASSDQSSSYNEQFF.

The rearrangement joins TRBV5-1 to TRBJ1-2, with D perhaps TRBD1 (5 bases). The V end was cut by 0 bases, the J end by 8 bases, with 23 bases between. CDR3 size: 17 residues. CDR1 SGHRS and CDR2 YFSETQ come from the germline V gene. CDR3 amino acids: CASSLGRGPSQRRGYTF. CDR3 nucleotide sequence: TGCGCCAGCAGCTTGGGTAGGGGCCCATCCCAAAGAAGGGGCTACACCTTC.

This clonotype appeared a few times. V and J are TRBV30 and TRBJ2-5; 10 nucleotides line up with TRBD2. Germline V gene data show CDR1 as GTSNPN and CDR2 as SVGIG (reference sequence). The CDR3 has 15 residues. Trimming took 2 bases from V and 2 from J; bases not matched to a gene: 5. The CDR3 DNA is TGTGCCTGGAGTACTAGCGGGAATCAGCAAGAGACCCAGTACTTC. Translation gives CAWSTSGNQQETQYF.

This clonotype came up many times. The rearrangement uses TRBV9 and TRBJ2-5; 14 bases agree with TRBD2. Germline CDR1 SGDLS, CDR2 YYNGEE. Trimming at V came to 0 bases and at J to 5 bases, leaving 3 bases not matched to a gene. This CDR3 is built from 16 residues. The CDR3 DNA is TGTGCCAGCAGCGTAGGACTAGCGGGAGGGCCCGAGACCCAGTACTTC. Protein sequence: CASSVGLAGGPETQYF.

This clonotype was detected ten times or more. The rearrangement uses TRBV7-8 and TRBJ1-2, with no clear D. This CDR3 is built from 14 residues. CDR1 is SGHVS and CDR2 is FQNEAQ in the germline V gene. Trimming took off 1 base at V and 0 bases at J, with 6 bases between the two ends. This CDR3 reads CASSLGAANYGYTF. Here the CDR3 DNA reads TGTGCCAGCAGCTTAGGGGCAGCTAACTATGGCTACACCTTC. Together with reference TRBV7-8 and TRBJ1-2, the CDR3 gives the full variable domain: GAGVSQSPRYKVAKRGQDVALRCDPISGHVSLFWYQQALGQGPEFLTYFQNEAQLDKSGLPSDRFFAERPEGSVSTLKIQRTQQEDSAVYLCASSLGAANYGYTFGSGTRLTVV.

The chain uses TRBV4-3 and TRBJ2-4; D call uncertain. The germline gives CDR1 LGHNA, CDR2 YSLEER. The CDR3 is 16 amino acids. V was shortened by 0 bases and J by 6 bases, with 15 bases between the two germline ends. The CDR3 nucleotides read TGCGCCAGCAGCCAAGATTCGACCAGACTTTCAAACATTCAGTACTTC. Translation: CASSQDSTRLSNIQYF.

This clonotype was counted a few times. This chain links TRBV4-1 with TRBJ2-7; 11 bases fit TRBD2. Germline CDR1 and CDR2: MGHRA and YSYEKL. V was pared by 0 bases and J by 4 bases, with 8 bases of the junction left unmatched. The CDR3 runs 17 residues. CDR3 DNA: TGCGCCAGCAGCCAAGAACGTACTAGCGGGAGATCGTACGAGCAGTACTTC. Protein: CASSQERTSGRSYEQYF.